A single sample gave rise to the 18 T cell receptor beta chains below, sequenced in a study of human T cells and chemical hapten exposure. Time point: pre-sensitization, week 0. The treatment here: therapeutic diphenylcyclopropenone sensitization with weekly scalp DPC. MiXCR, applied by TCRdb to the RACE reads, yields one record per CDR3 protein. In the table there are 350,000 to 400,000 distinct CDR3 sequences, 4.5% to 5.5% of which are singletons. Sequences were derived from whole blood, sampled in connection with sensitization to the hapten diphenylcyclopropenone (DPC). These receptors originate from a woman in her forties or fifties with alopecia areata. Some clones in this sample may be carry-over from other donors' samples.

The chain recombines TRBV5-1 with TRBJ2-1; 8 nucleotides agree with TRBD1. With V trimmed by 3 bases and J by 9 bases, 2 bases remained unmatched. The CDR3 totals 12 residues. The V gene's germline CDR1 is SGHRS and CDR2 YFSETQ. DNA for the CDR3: TGCGCCAGCAGCTCGACAGGGGCTGAGCAGTTCTTC. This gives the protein CASSSTGAEQFF.

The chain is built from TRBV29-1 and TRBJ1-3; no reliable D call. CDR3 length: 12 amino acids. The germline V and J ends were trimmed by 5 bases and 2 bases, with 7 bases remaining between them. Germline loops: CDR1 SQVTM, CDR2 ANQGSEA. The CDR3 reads CSVLVTGNTIYF. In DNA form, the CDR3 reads TGCAGCGTTCTTGTGACTGGAAACACCATATATTTT.

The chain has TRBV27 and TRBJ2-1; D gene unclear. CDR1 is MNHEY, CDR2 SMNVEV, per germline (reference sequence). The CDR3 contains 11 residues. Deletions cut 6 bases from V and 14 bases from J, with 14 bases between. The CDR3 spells CASSTGPTEFF. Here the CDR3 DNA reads TGTGCCAGCAGCACCGGCCCAACGGAGTTCTTC.

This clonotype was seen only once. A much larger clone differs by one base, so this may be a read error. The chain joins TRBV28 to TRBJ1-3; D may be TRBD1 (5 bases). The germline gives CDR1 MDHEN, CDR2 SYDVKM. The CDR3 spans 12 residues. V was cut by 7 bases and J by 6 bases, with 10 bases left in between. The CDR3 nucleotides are TGTGCCAGCACCCTGACAGAAAACACCATATATTTT. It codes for CASTLTENTIYF.

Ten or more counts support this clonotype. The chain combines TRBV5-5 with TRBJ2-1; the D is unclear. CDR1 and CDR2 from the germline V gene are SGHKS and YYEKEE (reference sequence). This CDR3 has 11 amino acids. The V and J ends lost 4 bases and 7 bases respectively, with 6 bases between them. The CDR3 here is CASSPSNEQFF. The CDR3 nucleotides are TGTGCCAGCAGCCCCTCGAATGAGCAGTTCTTC.

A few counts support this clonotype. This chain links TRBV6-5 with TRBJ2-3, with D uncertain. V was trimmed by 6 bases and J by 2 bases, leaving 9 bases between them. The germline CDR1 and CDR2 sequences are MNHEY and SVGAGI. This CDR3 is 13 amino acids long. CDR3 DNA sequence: TGTGCCAGCAGATGGGCACCCACAGATACGCAGTATTTT. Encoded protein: CASRWAPTDTQYF.

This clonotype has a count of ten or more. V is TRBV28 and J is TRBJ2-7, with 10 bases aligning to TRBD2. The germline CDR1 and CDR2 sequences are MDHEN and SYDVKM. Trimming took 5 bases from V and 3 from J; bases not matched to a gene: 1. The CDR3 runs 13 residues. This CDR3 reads CASSSGRGYEQYF. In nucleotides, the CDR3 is TGTGCCAGCAGTAGCGGGAGGGGCTACGAGCAGTACTTC.

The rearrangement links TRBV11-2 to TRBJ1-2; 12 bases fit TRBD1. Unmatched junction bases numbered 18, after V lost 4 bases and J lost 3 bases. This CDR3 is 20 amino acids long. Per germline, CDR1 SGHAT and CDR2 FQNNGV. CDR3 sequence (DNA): TGTGCCAGCAGCTCACTTCGAAGCGGGGACAGGGGGCGAGGAGACTATGGCTACACCTTC. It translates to CASSSLRSGDRGRGDYGYTF. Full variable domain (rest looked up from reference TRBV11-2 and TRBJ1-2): EAGVAQSPRYKIIEKRQSVAFWCNPISGHATLYWYQQILGQGPKLLIQFQNNGVVDDSQLPKDRFSAERLKGVDSTLKIQPAKLEDSAVYLCASSSLRSGDRGRGDYGYTFGSGTRLTVV.

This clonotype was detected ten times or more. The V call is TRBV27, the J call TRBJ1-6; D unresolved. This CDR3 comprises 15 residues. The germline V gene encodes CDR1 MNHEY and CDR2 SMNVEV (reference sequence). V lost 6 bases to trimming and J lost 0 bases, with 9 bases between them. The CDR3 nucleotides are TGTGCCAGCAGCCCACCGAGCTCCTATAATTCACCCCTCCACTTT. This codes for CASSPPSSYNSPLHF.

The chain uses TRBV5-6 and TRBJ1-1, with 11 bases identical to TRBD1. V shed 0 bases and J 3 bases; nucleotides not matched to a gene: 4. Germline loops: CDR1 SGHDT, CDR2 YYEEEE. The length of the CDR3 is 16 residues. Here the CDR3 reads CASSLDGQGADTEAFF. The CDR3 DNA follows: TGTGCCAGCAGCTTGGATGGACAGGGGGCGGACACTGAAGCTTTCTTT. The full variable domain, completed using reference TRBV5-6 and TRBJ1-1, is DAGVTQSPTHLIKTRGQQVTLRCSPKSGHDTVSWYQQALGQGPQFIFQYYEEEERQRGNFPDRFSGHQFPNYSSELNVNALLLGDSALYLCASSLDGQGADTEAFFGQGTRLTVV.

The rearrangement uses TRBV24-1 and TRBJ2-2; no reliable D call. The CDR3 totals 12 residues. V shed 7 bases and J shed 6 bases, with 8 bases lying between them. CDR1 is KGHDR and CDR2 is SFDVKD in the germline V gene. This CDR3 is CATSVRSGELFF. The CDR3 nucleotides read TGTGCCACCAGCGTGAGGTCCGGGGAGCTGTTTTTT.

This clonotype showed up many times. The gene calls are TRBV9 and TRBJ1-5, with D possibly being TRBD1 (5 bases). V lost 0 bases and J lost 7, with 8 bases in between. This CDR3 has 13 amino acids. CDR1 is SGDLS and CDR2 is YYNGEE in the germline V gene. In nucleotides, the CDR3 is TGTGCCAGCAGCGTAGGGGACGGCCAGCCCCAGCATTTT. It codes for CASSVGDGQPQHF.

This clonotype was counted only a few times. As DNA, the CDR3 is TGTGCCAGCAGCCAGTTACAGGGGGCGGGTACTGAAGCTTTCTTT. As protein: CASSQLQGAGTEAFF. This chain joins TRBV14 and TRBJ1-1, with TRBD1 matching over 9 bases. The ends lost 3 bases at V and 5 bases at J; junction bases unmatched: 7. The CDR3 is 15 residues long. Germline V gene data show CDR1 as SGHDN and CDR2 as FVKESK.

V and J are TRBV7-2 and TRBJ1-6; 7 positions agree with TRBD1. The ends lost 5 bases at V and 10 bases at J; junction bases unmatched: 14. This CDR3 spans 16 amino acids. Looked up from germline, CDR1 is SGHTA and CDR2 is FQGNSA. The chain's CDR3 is CASSLDPDRDRSPLHF. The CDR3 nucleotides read TGTGCCAGCAGCCTCGACCCCGACAGGGATCGGTCACCCCTCCACTTT. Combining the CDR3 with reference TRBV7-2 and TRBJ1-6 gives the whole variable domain GAGVSQSPSNKVTEKGKDVELRCDPISGHTALYWYRQSLGQGLEFLIYFQGNSAPDKSGLPSDRFSAERTGGSVSTLTIQRTQQEDSAVYLCASSLDPDRDRSPLHFGNGTRLTVT.

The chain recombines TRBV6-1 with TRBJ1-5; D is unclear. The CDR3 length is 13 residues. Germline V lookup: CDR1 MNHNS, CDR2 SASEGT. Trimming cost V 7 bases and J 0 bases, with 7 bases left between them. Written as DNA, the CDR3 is TGTGCCAGCAAAGAAAATAGCAATCAGCCCCAGCATTTT. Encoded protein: CASKENSNQPQHF.

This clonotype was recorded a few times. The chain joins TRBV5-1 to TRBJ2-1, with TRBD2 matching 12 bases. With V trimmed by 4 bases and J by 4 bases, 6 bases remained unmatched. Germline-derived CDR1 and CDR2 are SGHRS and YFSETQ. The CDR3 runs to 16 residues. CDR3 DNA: TGCGCCAGCAGCCACGGACTAGCGGGGTCTTACAATGAGCAGTTCTTC. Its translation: CASSHGLAGSYNEQFF. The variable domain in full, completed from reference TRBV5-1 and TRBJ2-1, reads KAGVTQTPRYLIKTRGQQVTLSCSPISGHRSVSWYQQTPGQGLQFLFEYFSETQRNKGNFPGRFSGRQFSNSRSEMNVSTLELGDSALYLCASSHGLAGSYNEQFFGPGTRLTVL.

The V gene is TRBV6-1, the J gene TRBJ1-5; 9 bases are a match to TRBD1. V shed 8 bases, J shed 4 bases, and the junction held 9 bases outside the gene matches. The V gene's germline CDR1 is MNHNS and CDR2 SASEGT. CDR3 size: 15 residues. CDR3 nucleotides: TGTGCCAGCCTATATCAGGACAGGGGAAATCAGCCCCAGCATTTT. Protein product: CASLYQDRGNQPQHF.

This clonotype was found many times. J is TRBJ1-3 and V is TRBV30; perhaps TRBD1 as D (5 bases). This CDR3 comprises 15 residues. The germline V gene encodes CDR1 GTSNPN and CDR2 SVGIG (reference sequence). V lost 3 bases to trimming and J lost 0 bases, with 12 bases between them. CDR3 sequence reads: CAWSRDSGSGNTIYF. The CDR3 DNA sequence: TGTGCCTGGAGCAGGGACTCCGGCTCTGGAAACACCATATATTTT.